This entry is about one TCR beta chain. CDR3 size: 14 residues. Germline CDR1 reads SGHRS; CDR2 reads YFSETQ. J lost 6 bases, V lost 2 bases, and 1 base had no gene match. These data belong to a study of cytomegalovirus exposure and HLA in healthy donors. PCR employed 60 Vbeta and 13 Jbeta primers. This table comes from immunoSEQ multiplex PCR, and its TCRdb copy is limited to in-frame clones, with some not included. The sample carries 150,000 to 200,000 clones, around 76% recorded once. The chain combines TRBV5-1 with TRBJ2-4; 11 bases align to TRBD1. The receptor's source is a female donor in good health and CMV-seronegative. The sample was PBMCs. The CDR3 DNA sequence: TGCGCCAGCAGCTTAGGGACAGGGGGAAACATTCAGTACTTC. It yields the protein CASSLGTGGNIQYF.